This section outlines one TCR beta chain sequence together with its context. The record originates from a study of cytomegalovirus exposure and HLA in healthy donors. There are 14 residues in the CDR3. Trimming took 0 bases from V and 0 from J, leaving 4 bases between them. Looked up from germline, CDR1 is SGHRS and CDR2 is YFSETQ. The PCR ran on 60 Vbeta and 13 Jbeta primers. Measured with immunoSEQ multiplex PCR; TCRdb has only the in-frame clones, and not every one. The sample has 85,000 to 100,000 clones; 79% are singletons. The chain couples TRBV5-1 to TRBJ2-1; D uncertain. The sequenced material came from PBMCs. This clonotype was obtained from a male donor in good health and CMV-seropositive. The CDR3 loop is CASSLGSSYNEQFF. CDR3 DNA sequence: TGCGCCAGCAGCTTGGGTAGCTCCTACAATGAGCAGTTCTTC.